This T cell receptor beta chain came from a study of Ad26.COV2.S vaccination and SARS-CoV-2 variants. Study-level results: Vaccinees and placebo recipients showed similar non-spike TCR breadth.

This CDR3 is 12 amino acids long. This clone appeared a single time. Its cognate antigen is unknown. A read error may produce the germline difference seen at one junction end. Clones were read by immunoSEQ multiplex PCR, and TCRdb kept only the in-frame ones, dropping some. The sample consists of just over 350,000 clones, 92% of them appearing once. This specimen was peripheral blood, taken after recovery from COVID-19. The rearrangement joins TRBV12-3 or TRBV12-4 to TRBJ2-2; D is undetermined. This clonotype was obtained from a human donor who had recovered from COVID-19. CDR3 DNA sequence: TGTGCCAGCAGTTCACCTCGAGTCCGGGTCCTTTTT. Residues: CASSSPRVRVLF.